This is a list of T cell receptor beta chains from one sample in a study of T cell responses to AZD1222 COVID-19 vaccine. Clones were read by immunoSEQ multiplex PCR, and TCRdb kept only the in-frame ones, dropping some. The table records around 200,000 clones, 90% to 95% of them present only once. The sample consisted of peripheral blood, taken 28 days after the second AZD1222 dose. These receptors all stem from an adult who received the AZD1222 COVID-19 vaccine. CDR3s include the opening cysteine and the closing phenylalanine or tryptophan. D genes are given only for firm matches. Expanded clones get a size class; other rows say once, few or many, or leave the size out.

>.|TRBV2|TRBJ1-1|TRBD1
CARGQGMNTEAFF
TGTGCCAGAGGACAGGGGATGAACACTGAAGCTTTCTTT
>.|TRBV6-1|TRBJ1-2|.
CASSEGPAGPYGYTF
TGTGCCAGCAGTGAAGGCCCCGCAGGGCCCTATGGCTACACCTTC
>.|TRBV9|TRBJ1-5|TRBD1
CASSPGGQGANQPQHF
TGTGCCAGCAGCCCTGGCGGGCAGGGGGCTAATCAGCCCCAGCATTTT
>.|TRBV5-5|TRBJ2-2|TRBD1
CASSPTGGVRNGELFF
TGTGCCAGCAGCCCCACAGGGGGCGTCCGAAACGGGGAGCTGTTTTTT
>.|TRBV11-1|TRBJ1-3|TRBD1
CASSLAGQGSGNTIYF
TGTGCCAGCAGCTTAGCTGGACAGGGCTCTGGAAACACCATATATTTT
>.|TRBV4-3|TRBJ2-5|.
CASSQGKETQYF
TGCGCCAGCAGCCAGGGGAAGGAGACCCAGTACTTC
>.|TRBV13|TRBJ2-7|.
CASSPMAGEYEQYF
TGTGCCAGCAGCCCCATGGCAGGGGAGTACGAGCAGTACTTC
>.|TRBV4-1|TRBJ2-2|TRBD2
CASSRLGGGTVTGELFF
TGCGCCAGCAGCCGTCTGGGCGGGGGGACCGTTACCGGGGAGCTGTTTTTT
>once|TRBV7-8|TRBJ1-1|TRBD1
CASRDPTGEMTEAFF
TGTGCCAGCAGGGATCCGACAGGGGAAATGACTGAAGCTTTCTTT
>once|TRBV4-1|TRBJ2-2|.
CASSQEAGHPGELFF
TGCGCCAGCAGCCAAGAAGCAGGCCACCCCGGGGAGCTGTTTTTT
>.|TRBV20-1|TRBJ1-1|.
CSASFGNTEAFF
TGCAGTGCTAGTTTCGGGAATACTGAAGCTTTCTTT
>once|TRBV6-2/TRBV6-3|TRBJ2-2|TRBD1
CASSYSRDRVGAGELFF
TGTGCCAGCAGTTACTCGAGGGACAGGGTTGGTGCCGGGGAGCTGTTTTTT
>.|TRBV5-1|TRBJ2-3|TRBD2
CASSFYLAGSFTDTQYF
TGCGCCAGCAGCTTTTATTTAGCGGGATCTTTCACAGATACGCAGTATTTT
>.|TRBV7-2|TRBJ2-7|TRBD1
CASSLRSSRTGVYEQYF
TGTGCCAGCAGCTTACGGTCGTCGCGGACAGGGGTTTACGAGCAGTACTTC
>once|TRBV19|TRBJ1-6|.
CASNQGMNSPLHF
TGTGCCAGTAATCAGGGGATGAATTCACCCCTCCACTTT
>.|TRBV7-2|TRBJ1-5|.
CASRSGTLSNQPQHF
TGTGCCAGCAGGTCGGGCACCCTTAGCAATCAGCCCCAGCATTTT
>.|TRBV19|TRBJ1-1|.
CASSPGSLNTEAFF
TGTGCCAGTAGTCCGGGATCTTTGAACACTGAAGCTTTCTTT
>.|TRBV28|TRBJ2-7|.
CASSVAGREEQYF
TGTGCCAGCAGTGTGGCGGGGCGAGAGGAGCAGTACTTC
>.|TRBV15|TRBJ1-5|.
CATAGHNNQPQHF
TGTGCCACCGCGGGACACAACAATCAGCCCCAGCATTTT
>.|TRBV6-5|TRBJ1-3|TRBD1
CASRGDRGYTIYF
TGTGCCAGCAGGGGGGACAGGGGTTACACCATATATTTT
>.|TRBV4-1|TRBJ1-1|.
CASSRARGRAFF
TGCGCCAGCAGCCGCGCAAGGGGTAGGGCTTTCTTT
>.|TRBV6-5|TRBJ2-3|.
CASSFGIQPSTDTQYF
TGTGCCAGCAGTTTTGGGATACAGCCGAGCACAGATACGCAGTATTTT
>.|TRBV6-1|TRBJ1-1|.
CASSEARGTEAFF
TGTGCCAGCAGTGAAGCCAGGGGAACTGAAGCTTTCTTT
>once|TRBV6-2/TRBV6-3|TRBJ1-5|.
CASSYLRETPHSNQPQHF
TGTGCCAGCAGTTACCTCCGGGAGACTCCCCATAGCAATCAGCCCCAGCATTTT
>.|TRBV11-2|TRBJ1-6|.
CASSLGRGMSPLHF
TGTGCCAGCAGCCTGGGGCGGGGGATGTCACCCCTCCACTTT
>.|TRBV2|TRBJ1-1|TRBD1
CASATGEWNTEAFF
TGTGCCAGCGCCACAGGGGAGTGGAACACTGAAGCTTTCTTT
>.|TRBV4-1|TRBJ2-2|TRBD2
CASSQPRGLAGPRGELFF
TGCGCCAGCAGCCAACCCCGTGGGCTAGCGGGGCCCCGGGGGGAGCTGTTTTTT
>.|TRBV19|TRBJ1-1|.
CASTPYWGEAFF
TGTGCCAGTACCCCCTATTGGGGGGAAGCTTTCTTT
>.|TRBV18|TRBJ2-5|.
CASSPVGAWETQYF
TGTGCCAGCTCACCTGTGGGGGCCTGGGAGACCCAGTACTTC
>.|TRBV21-1|TRBJ2-7|.
CASPSTGQYYEQYF
TGTGCCAGCCCCTCTACCGGACAGTACTACGAGCAGTACTTC
>.|TRBV5-1|TRBJ2-7|.
CASSLRRGDYEQYF
TGCGCCAGCAGCTTGAGGCGGGGAGACTACGAGCAGTACTTC
>.|TRBV28|TRBJ2-7|TRBD1
CASARSLDRGRGYEQYF
TGTGCCAGCGCCCGGTCGCTGGACAGGGGGCGCGGGTACGAGCAGTACTTC
>.|TRBV5-4|TRBJ2-5|.
CASSPVAEETQYF
TGTGCCAGCAGCCCGGTAGCTGAAGAGACCCAGTACTTC
>.|TRBV29-1|TRBJ2-1|.
CSVATFAGIPYYNEQFF
TGCAGCGTTGCTACTTTTGCGGGCATTCCTTACTACAATGAGCAGTTCTTC
>.|TRBV6-5|TRBJ1-2|.
CASSRDTGIEYGYTF
TGTGCCAGCAGCAGGGACACGGGGATCGAGTATGGCTACACCTTC
>.|TRBV12-3/TRBV12-4|TRBJ1-1|.
CASRRDRLEAFF
TGTGCCAGCAGACGGGACCGACTTGAAGCTTTCTTT
>.|TRBV3-1/TRBV3-2|TRBJ2-4|TRBD1
CASSQLTGNTKNIQYF
TGTGCCAGCAGCCAACTGACAGGGAATACCAAAAACATTCAGTACTTC
>.|TRBV2|TRBJ2-1|TRBD2
CASSIAGGLYNEQFF
TGTGCCAGCAGTATAGCGGGGGGTCTCTACAATGAGCAGTTCTTC
>.|TRBV4-1|TRBJ1-1|TRBD1
CASSLYRGMNTEAFF
TGCGCCAGCAGCCTTTACAGGGGCATGAACACTGAAGCTTTCTTT
>.|TRBV4-1|TRBJ2-1|TRBD2
CASSQEPGLAGVVLHNEQFF
TGCGCCAGCAGCCAAGAACCCGGACTAGCGGGAGTTGTCCTCCACAATGAGCAGTTCTTC
>.|TRBV5-1|TRBJ2-3|TRBD2
CASSLRSAGTRDVDTQYF
TGCGCCAGCAGCTTACGATCCGCCGGGACTAGGGATGTAGATACGCAGTATTTT
>.|TRBV6-1|TRBJ2-1|TRBD2
CASSEFVAGGNEQFF
TGTGCCAGCAGTGAATTCGTAGCGGGGGGCAATGAGCAGTTCTTC
>.|TRBV4-1|TRBJ2-7|.
CASSQVVGYEQYF
TGCGCCAGCAGCCAAGTGGTGGGGTACGAGCAGTACTTC
>.|TRBV6-1|TRBJ2-6|.
CASSEEDSGANVLTF
TGTGCCAGCAGTGAAGAGGACTCTGGGGCCAACGTCCTGACTTTC
>.|TRBV6-5|TRBJ1-1|.
CASISSGEAFF
TGTGCCAGCATATCGTCAGGGGAAGCTTTCTTT
>once|TRBV28|TRBJ1-1|.
CASSPQGPKNTEAFF
TGTGCCAGCAGTCCACAGGGCCCCAAGAACACTGAAGCTTTCTTT
>.|TRBV16|TRBJ1-5|TRBD1
CASSQGGQADQPQHF
TGTGCCAGCAGCCAAGGAGGACAGGCCGATCAGCCCCAGCATTTT
>.|TRBV3-1/TRBV3-2|TRBJ1-2|.
CASSQDHRVGGYTF
TGTGCCAGCAGCCAAGACCACCGGGTGGGCGGCTACACCTTC